Each of the 11 T cell receptor beta chains below was sequenced from the same sample in a study of cytomegalovirus exposure and HLA in healthy donors. The PCR ran on 60 Vbeta and 13 Jbeta primers. TCRdb's copy holds only in-frame clones and misses some; the assay was immunoSEQ multiplex PCR. The sample yields roughly 220,000 clones, approximately 70% seen once. The sample comprised PBMCs. The receptors stem from a man in his forties in good health and CMV-seropositive.

V usage is TRBV28 and J usage is TRBJ1-3; 7 bases agree with TRBD1. The CDR3 extends over 14 amino acids. The junction had 6 bases not matched to a gene; V was cut back by 3 bases and J by 7 bases. Germline loops: CDR1 MDHEN, CDR2 SYDVKM. This CDR3 reads CASSLRGLSNTIYF. For the CDR3, the DNA is TGTGCCAGCAGTTTGAGGGGGCTGAGTAACACCATATATTTT. The full variable domain, rest sourced from reference TRBV28 and TRBJ1-3, is DVKVTQSSRYLVKRTGEKVFLECVQDMDHENMFWYRQDPGLGLRLIYFSYDVKMKEKGDIPEGYSVSREKKERFSLILESASTNQTSMYLCASSLRGLSNTIYFGEGSWLTVV.

The CDR3 sequence: CASSPDSIAYEQYF. The CDR3 bases are TGTGCCAGCTCACCAGACAGTATTGCCTACGAGCAGTACTTC. The chain has TRBV18 and TRBJ2-5; possible D gene TRBD1, 5 bases. The DNA end is a closer match to TRBJ2-7, so the J assignment may be wrong. Germline V gives CDR1 KGHSH, CDR2 LQKENI. This CDR3 contains 14 residues.

The chain is built from TRBV27 and TRBJ2-5; a possible D gene is TRBD1 (6 bases). The J call may be in error: the DNA end matches TRBJ2-7 better. Germline values: CDR1 MNHEY, CDR2 SMNVEV (reference sequence). The CDR3 runs to 14 residues. The CDR3 here is CASSLLGRGYEQYF. The CDR3 DNA is TGTGCCAGCAGTTTACTAGGCAGGGGATACGAGCAGTACTTC.

This clone was observed a single time. The chain employs TRBV4-1 and TRBJ2-2; the match to TRBD2 covers 8 bases. V was pared by 1 base and J by 5 bases, with 6 bases of the junction left unmatched. CDR1 MGHRA and CDR2 YSYEKL come from the germline V gene. This CDR3 is built from 16 residues. The CDR3 DNA reads TGCGCCAGCAGCCAAGTGGCGGGGGGCAGGACCGGGGAGCTGTTTTTT. It is translated as CASSQVAGGRTGELFF.

The gene calls are TRBV4-2 and TRBJ2-6; D gene uncertain. Per the germline V gene, CDR1 is LGHNA and CDR2 is YNFKEQ. The CDR3 contains 13 residues. Trimming took 11 bases from V and 2 from J, leaving 10 bases between them. CDR3 sequence reads: CASSLPGANVLTF. The DNA of the CDR3 is TGTGCCTCTAGTCTCCCTGGGGCCAACGTCCTGACTTTC.

The table lists this clone with a few counts. The gene calls are TRBV6-1 and TRBJ2-3, with 9 bases identical to TRBD2. This CDR3 contains 15 residues. In germline, CDR1 is MNHNS, CDR2 SASEGT. The V segment lost 2 bases and the J segment 0 bases; nucleotides outside the gene matches: 0. The CDR3 protein is CASSELAGSTDTQYF. CDR3 DNA sequence: TGTGCCAGCAGTGAACTAGCGGGGAGCACAGATACGCAGTATTTT.

The chain combines TRBV5-6 with TRBJ1-4; D gene uncertain. The CDR3 is 16 amino acids. Germline CDR1 is SGHDT and CDR2 is YYEEEE. Trimming took 2 bases from V and 0 from J, leaving 11 bases between them. CDR3 region: CASSFFGIATNEKLFF. The CDR3, as DNA: TGTGCCAGCAGCTTCTTCGGGATTGCAACTAATGAAAAACTGTTTTTT.

This clone was seen more than once but under ten times. The chain uses TRBV27 and TRBJ1-1; 7 nucleotides align to TRBD1. Germline V CDR1 and CDR2: MNHEY, SMNVEV (reference sequence). This CDR3 contains 15 residues. V was pared by 8 bases and J by 4 bases, with 13 bases of the junction left unmatched. The CDR3 DNA is TGTGCCAGCGGGACAGTCATTACATGGGGCACTGAAGCTTTCTTT. Its protein product is CASGTVITWGTEAFF.

V is TRBV5-1 and J is TRBJ1-2; no clear D gene. The germline V gene has CDR1 SGHRS and CDR2 YFSETQ. V lost 0 bases to trimming and J lost 8 bases, with 14 bases between them. CDR3 length: 14 residues. DNA of the CDR3: TGCGCCAGCAGCTTGGATGTCCTCCGTCGGGGCTACACCTTC. Residues: CASSLDVLRRGYTF.

The rearrangement links TRBV5-4 to TRBJ2-2, with a weak D call TRBD2 (6 bases). The V end lost 3 bases, the J end lost 6 bases, and 9 bases lay between the germline ends. The CDR3 is 13 residues long. Germline V gives CDR1 SGHNT, CDR2 YYREEE (reference sequence). The CDR3 is CASSYGGAGELFF. In DNA form, the CDR3 reads TGTGCCAGCAGCTACGGGGGAGCCGGGGAGCTGTTTTTT.

This sequence joins TRBV5-1 and TRBJ1-2, with 8 bases fitting TRBD1. The ends lost 1 base at V and 6 bases at J; junction bases unmatched: 8. The germline gives CDR1 SGHRS, CDR2 YFSETQ. The CDR3 has 15 amino acids. CDR3 bases: TGCGCCAGCAGCTTGTTCGGACAGGGTGAAGATGGCTACACCTTC. It is translated as CASSLFGQGEDGYTF.